This TCR beta chain was recorded in a study of cytomegalovirus exposure and HLA in healthy donors. Data came from immunoSEQ multiplex PCR; TCRdb stores just in-frame clones and leaves some out. The table includes 100,000 or so clones, approximately 94% detected once. The CDR3 is made up of 16 amino acids. J was trimmed by 6 bases and V by 4 bases; bases with no gene match: 12. Germline CDR1 and CDR2: ENHRY and SYGVKD. This clone was observed once. This receptor was identified in a woman aged 18-30 years in good health and CMV-seronegative. The sequenced sample consisted of PBMCs. The chain carries TRBV10-3 and TRBJ2-1; 7 bases line up with TRBD2. CDR3 DNA sequence: TGTGCCATCAGTGCCGATGCTAGCGGTGAAACCAATGAGCAGTTCTTC. Amino acids: CAISADASGETNEQFF.